Below are 26 T cell receptor beta chains sequenced from a single sample in a study of CD8 T cells in ankylosing spondylitis. TCRdb itself ran the 5' RACE reads through MiXCR, one entry per CDR3 protein. This sample carries more than 100,000 distinct CDR3 sequences, about an eighth of them seen once, and the ten largest clones take about 3.8%. The specimen was blood, either unsorted or a sorted T cell fraction (not recorded which). These receptors originate from a female donor with ankylosing spondylitis or in good health (not recorded which).

Turning to this clonotype: A read error may be the cause here, since a much bigger clone is one base away. The chain links TRBV30 to TRBJ1-2; tentatively, D is TRBD1 (6 bases). The V gene lost 5 bases and the J gene lost 4 bases, with 17 bases spanning the gap. The CDR3 consists of 14 residues. CDR1 and CDR2 from the germline V gene are GTSNPN and SVGIG (reference sequence). The CDR3 DNA reads as TGTGCCTGGGACAGGAGTATAGTGGGCTATGGCTACACCTTC. It encodes CAWDRSIVGYGYTF.

In its sample, this clonotype was seen many times. The CDR3 region is CASSPGLAGVFSYNEQFF. For the CDR3, the DNA is TGTGCCAGCAGCCCAGGACTAGCGGGAGTGTTCTCCTACAATGAGCAGTTCTTC. This chain connects TRBV11-1 to TRBJ2-1; the match to TRBD2 covers 13 bases. This CDR3 comprises 18 residues. Looked up from germline, CDR1 is SGHAT and CDR2 is FQDESV (reference sequence). J gave up 0 bases and V 5 bases, and 7 bases lay outside the gene matches.

The V call is TRBV24-1, the J call TRBJ1-2, with 9 bases fitting TRBD1. Germline V gene lookup returns CDR1 KGHDR and CDR2 SFDVKD. The trim removed 6 bases at V and 6 bases at J, leaving 4 bases unmatched. This CDR3 is built from 13 residues. CDR3 coding DNA: TGTGCCACCAGTCCCGGGACAGGGAATGGCTACACCTTC. It translates to CATSPGTGNGYTF.

This clonotype was seen at least ten times. The chain has TRBV12-3 or TRBV12-4 and TRBJ2-1, with D unresolved. Trimming shortened V by 4 bases and J by 5 bases, and 3 bases separated the two germline ends. The CDR3 totals 11 residues. CDR3 amino acids: CASSSHNEQFF. In nucleotides, the CDR3 is TGTGCCAGCAGTTCGCACAATGAGCAGTTCTTC.

This clonotype showed up many times. The chain joins TRBV7-9 to TRBJ1-2; D remains unclear. The CDR3 is made up of 14 amino acids. Germline V lookup: CDR1 SEHNR, CDR2 FQNEAQ (reference sequence). Trimming cost V 7 bases and J 3 bases, with 15 bases left between them. The CDR3 sequence: CASTGSIGHYGYTF. The CDR3 bases are TGTGCCAGCACCGGGTCGATTGGCCACTATGGCTACACCTTC.

This clonotype was seen repeatedly, ten times or more. The J gene is TRBJ1-4, the V gene TRBV9; no reliable D call. This CDR3 is built from 14 residues. V lost 3 bases, J lost 1 base, and 7 bases lay in between. Per germline, CDR1 SGDLS and CDR2 YYNGEE. The CDR3 protein is CASSAPGTNEKLFF. The CDR3 nucleotides are TGTGCCAGCAGCGCCCCGGGAACTAATGAAAAACTGTTTTTT.

This clonotype occurred many times. The rearrangement joins TRBV30 to TRBJ1-1; D may be TRBD1 (5 bases). Germline lookup yields CDR1 GTSNPN and CDR2 SVGIG (reference sequence). Trimming took 7 bases from V and 7 from J, leaving 22 bases between them. The CDR3 loop spans 14 amino acids. The chain's CDR3 is CASLRRLGRGEAFF. DNA for the CDR3: TGTGCCTCCCTACGAAGATTGGGGCGCGGTGAAGCTTTCTTT. Supplemented by reference TRBV30 and TRBJ1-1, the full variable domain reads SQTIHQWPATLVQPVGSPLSLECTVEGTSNPNLYWYRQAAGRGLQLLFYSVGIGQISSEVPQNLSASRPQDRQFILSSKKLLLSDSGFYLCASLRRLGRGEAFFGQGTRLTVV.

This clonotype was detected ten times or more. The chain joins TRBV5-1 to TRBJ2-7, with D perhaps TRBD2 (6 bases). V shed 1 base and J shed 4 bases, with 15 bases lying between them. This CDR3 contains 15 residues. The V gene's germline CDR1 is SGHRS and CDR2 YFSETQ. The CDR3 sequence is CASSLLGLRVYEQYF. DNA of the CDR3: TGCGCCAGCAGCTTGCTAGGACTAAGGGTGTACGAGCAGTACTTC. Full variable domain (remainder filled in from reference TRBV5-1 and TRBJ2-7): KAGVTQTPRYLIKTRGQQVTLSCSPISGHRSVSWYQQTPGQGLQFLFEYFSETQRNKGNFPGRFSGRQFSNSRSEMNVSTLELGDSALYLCASSLLGLRVYEQYFGPGTRLTVT.

This clonotype appeared many times. The rearrangement joins TRBV5-8 to TRBJ2-5; 13 bases agree with TRBD2. Trimming removed 2 bases from V and 0 bases from J; junction bases left unmatched: 7. Germline values: CDR1 SGHTS, CDR2 YDEGEE. The CDR3 runs 18 residues. The CDR3 loop reads CASSFPTSGGPYQETQYF. CDR3 nucleotides: TGTGCCAGCAGCTTTCCGACTAGCGGGGGGCCTTACCAAGAGACCCAGTACTTC.

This clonotype appeared many times. This chain links TRBV15 with TRBJ2-3; 8 positions match TRBD2. Germline values: CDR1 LNHNV, CDR2 YYDKDF (reference sequence). This CDR3 spans 17 amino acids. V was clipped by 3 bases and J by 0 bases; unmatched bases: 8. CDR3 loop: CATSSGISGASTDTQYF. CDR3 nucleotide sequence: TGTGCCACCAGCAGTGGAATTAGCGGGGCTAGCACAGATACGCAGTATTTT. The full variable domain, rest sourced from reference TRBV15 and TRBJ2-3, is DAMVIQNPRYQVTQFGKPVTLSCSQTLNHNVMYWYQQKSSQAPKLLFHYYDKDFNNEADTPDNFQSRRPNTSFCFLDIRSPGLGDTAMYLCATSSGISGASTDTQYFGPGTRLTVL.

This chain's CDR3 is CATCHEVGLLREQYF. As DNA, the CDR3 is TGTGCCACCTGCCATGAAGTCGGACTTCTTCGCGAGCAGTACTTC. The chain couples TRBV3-1 to TRBJ2-7; possibly TRBD2 for D (5 bases). V lost 10 bases, J lost 6 bases, and 25 bases lay in between. The CDR3 extends over 15 amino acids. Germline CDR1 and CDR2: LGHDT and YNNKEL (reference sequence).

The V and J genes are TRBV12-2 and TRBJ2-6. TRBV12-2 is tagged as a pseudogene. The CDR3 totals 19 residues. The CDR3 loop is CASRPDHSLLYSGANVLTF. The CDR3 nucleotides read TGTGCAAGTCGGCCTGACCATTCACTACTTTACTCTGGGGCCAACGTCCTGACTTTC.

This clonotype was seen a few times. The chain uses TRBV6-2 or TRBV6-3 and TRBJ2-3; possibly TRBD1 or TRBD2 for D (5 bases each). The CDR3 is 12 amino acids. The V end lost 6 bases, the J end lost 9 bases, and 13 bases lay between the germline ends. Per germline, CDR1 MNHEY and CDR2 SVGEGT. The CDR3 is CASRGDLRTQYF. CDR3 nucleotides: TGTGCCAGCAGAGGGGACCTGAGAACGCAGTATTTT.

This clonotype was recorded at least ten times. This chain connects TRBV24-1 to TRBJ2-2, with D uncertain. CDR3 length: 15 residues. V lost 0 bases and J 6 bases, leaving 10 bases between the germline ends. CDR1 and CDR2 (germline): KGHDR, SFDVKD. The CDR3 sequence is CATSDLSIPAGELFF. DNA of the CDR3: TGTGCCACCAGTGATTTGAGCATTCCGGCCGGGGAGCTGTTTTTT.

In its sample, this clonotype was seen a few times. The chain couples TRBV4-1 to TRBJ1-2; D is unresolved. Germline V gene data show CDR1 as MGHRA and CDR2 as YSYEKL. Trimming took off 3 bases at V and 6 bases at J, with 17 bases between the two ends. This CDR3 has 15 residues. For the CDR3, the DNA is TGCGCCAGCAGCCATGGGTCGCGAGGGATCGATGGCTACACCTTC. This sequence encodes CASSHGSRGIDGYTF.

This clonotype was found many times. The chain joins TRBV14 to TRBJ2-1, with D unresolved. Trimming took 2 bases from V and 2 from J, leaving 10 bases between them. The length of the CDR3 is 15 residues. Germline V gene lookup returns CDR1 SGHDN and CDR2 FVKESK. In DNA form, the CDR3 reads TGTGCCAGCAGCCAATTCGCGGACCCCTACAATGAGCAGTTCTTC. Residues: CASSQFADPYNEQFF.

This clonotype was seen at least ten times. The J gene is TRBJ2-2, the V gene TRBV5-1; unclear D gene. The CDR3 runs 17 residues. Trimming stripped 2 bases from V and 0 bases from J, with 14 bases between. The V gene's germline CDR1 is SGHRS and CDR2 YFSETQ. The CDR3 region is CASSFGTNPTNTGELFF. CDR3 in DNA: TGCGCCAGCAGCTTCGGTACCAACCCTACGAACACCGGGGAGCTGTTTTTT.

J is TRBJ1-1 and V is TRBV29-1, with D unresolved. The CDR3 consists of 9 residues. V lost 3 bases to trimming and J lost 7 bases, with 3 bases between them. Germline V gene lookup returns CDR1 SQVTM and CDR2 ANQGSEA. The DNA for the CDR3 is TGCAGCGTTGAGGGTGAAGCTTTCTTT. Amino acid sequence: CSVEGEAFF.

The chain is built from TRBV6-2 or TRBV6-3 and TRBJ2-1, with 12 bases aligning to TRBD2. This CDR3 spans 14 amino acids. V was clipped by 5 bases and J by 8 bases; unmatched bases: 4. CDR1 is MNHEY and CDR2 is SVGEGT in the germline V gene. The DNA of the CDR3 is TGTGCCAGCAGTCTAGCGGGAGGGACCGATGAGCAGTTCTTC. This translates into CASSLAGGTDEQFF.

This clonotype was observed many times. The chain links TRBV20-1 to TRBJ2-1, with D tentatively TRBD1 or TRBD2 (5 bases each). Per germline, CDR1 DFQATT and CDR2 SNEGSKA (reference sequence). Trimming left V 2 bases short and J 8 bases short, with 10 bases between. This CDR3 has 12 amino acids. CDR3 loop: CSARKGTYEQFF. The CDR3 DNA sequence: TGCAGTGCTAGAAAGGGGACCTATGAGCAGTTCTTC.

A note on this clonotype: The junction differs from germline at one of its ends, possibly a read error. V gene TRBV4-1 combines with J gene TRBJ2-1, with D uncertain. CDR1 MGHRA and CDR2 YSYEKL come from the germline V gene. There are 17 residues in the CDR3. The CDR3 nucleotides are TGCACCAGCACCTTCGGCGGCCCGAAAAGCTCCTACAATGAGCAGTTCTTC. This translates into CTSTFGGPKSSYNEQFF.

This clonotype came up many times. The gene calls are TRBV5-1 and TRBJ2-2; 10 nucleotides agree with TRBD2. The germline V gene has CDR1 SGHRS and CDR2 YFSETQ. This CDR3 is built from 17 residues. With V trimmed by 1 base and J by 0 bases, 3 bases remained unmatched. The CDR3 nucleotides read TGCGCCAGCAGCTTGTCTAGCGGGGGCCCGAACACCGGGGAGCTGTTTTTT. Amino acids: CASSLSSGGPNTGELFF.

This clonotype appeared many times. V gene TRBV10-3 combines with J gene TRBJ2-1, with D possibly being TRBD2 (6 bases). Trimming took off 10 bases at V and 4 bases at J, with 17 bases between the two ends. Germline CDR1 and CDR2: ENHRY and SYGVKD. CDR3 length: 14 residues. The CDR3 sequence is CATVGTAGYNEQFF. In DNA form, the CDR3 reads TGTGCCACCGTGGGGACCGCGGGGTACAATGAGCAGTTCTTC.

This clonotype was seen repeatedly, ten times or more. The J gene is TRBJ2-3, the V gene TRBV28; unclear D gene. The V end lost 3 bases, the J end lost 6 bases, and 10 bases lay between the germline ends. CDR1 MDHEN and CDR2 SYDVKM come from the germline V gene. The CDR3 runs 13 residues. CDR3 residues: CASSFRAPDTQYF. The CDR3 DNA reads TGTGCCAGCAGTTTTAGGGCCCCGGATACGCAGTATTTT.

The chain recombines TRBV7-2 with TRBJ1-2; the D is unclear. With 3 bases removed from V and 7 bases from J, the gap between germline ends came to 18 bases. The length of the CDR3 is 15 residues. Per germline, CDR1 SGHTA and CDR2 FQGNSA. This CDR3 reads CASSFGGPSLFGYTF. CDR3 DNA sequence: TGTGCCAGCAGCTTCGGCGGTCCCTCCTTGTTTGGCTACACCTTC.

This clonotype was observed at least ten times. This chain uses TRBV5-1 with TRBJ1-1; D unresolved. Trimming stripped 5 bases from V and 1 base from J, with 3 bases between. Per the germline V gene, CDR1 is SGHRS and CDR2 is YFSETQ. The CDR3 has 11 residues. This chain's CDR3 is CASRQNTEAFF. The CDR3 region has the DNA TGCGCCAGCAGGCAGAACACTGAAGCTTTCTTT.